This T cell receptor (beta chain) was captured by sequencing in a study of blood T cell repertoires in COVID-19. From germline, CDR1 is SGHNT and CDR2 YENEEA. With V trimmed by 4 bases and J by 2 bases, 12 bases remained unmatched. The CDR3 consists of 19 residues. Measured with immunoSEQ multiplex PCR; TCRdb has only the in-frame clones, and not every one. The sample has more than 100,000 clones; 81% are singletons. Sequencing was carried out using peripheral blood. This chain links TRBV11-3 with TRBJ2-3, with 13 bases that match TRBD2. The sequence was obtained from a woman in her sixties or seventies with active or convalescent COVID-19. CDR3 sequence (DNA): TGTGCCAGCAGCTCGGGACTAGCGGGACACTTGGGGGCCACAGATACGCAGTATTTT. Protein: CASSSGLAGHLGATDTQYF.